Only a few counts were recorded for the clone carrying this T cell receptor beta chain. The entry originates in a study of identical twins. The junction had 5 bases not matched to a gene; V was cut back by 0 bases and J by 2 bases. The CDR3 runs 15 residues. Germline-derived CDR1 and CDR2 are SGDLS and YYNGEE. MiXCR was run by TCRdb on the 5' RACE reads, yielding one entry per CDR3 protein. The sample lists more than 400,000 distinct CDR3 sequences, roughly 15% occurring once. The sample was also linked to a second study, of yellow fever vaccine responses in identical twins.

Specimen: CD4+ T cells sorted from blood. The rearrangement links TRBV9 to TRBJ2-7, with TRBD2 matching over 7 bases. The TCR sequence derives from a woman aged 18-29 years in good health. The CDR3 spells CASSVVASGTYEQYF. The CDR3 DNA reads as TGTGCCAGCAGCGTAGTAGCTAGCGGTACCTACGAGCAGTACTTC.